This record concerns one TCR beta chain sequence. Its cognate antigen is unknown. The record originates from a study of cytomegalovirus exposure and HLA in healthy donors. Regarding the study as a whole: There were some V segments, including TRBV6-2 and TRBV6-3, excluded as indistinguishable.

PCR primers comprised 60 Vbeta and 13 Jbeta primers. Sequencing used immunoSEQ multiplex PCR; TCRdb keeps in-frame clones, though not all of them. This table has 110,000 or so clones, 77% appearing once. This CDR3 is built from 15 residues. CDR1 PRHDT and CDR2 FYEKMQ come from the germline V gene (reference sequence). The sample taken for sequencing was PBMCs. This TCR was sampled from a man between 18 and 35 years old in good health and CMV-seropositive. This chain links TRBV13 with TRBJ2-5, with 9 bases matching TRBD1. The J call could be wrong; TRBJ2-7 is a better fit for the DNA end. CDR3 nucleotide sequence: TGTGCCAGCAGCCTCCGGGGACAGGGAGTTCGCGAGCAGTACTTC. It encodes CASSLRGQGVREQYF.